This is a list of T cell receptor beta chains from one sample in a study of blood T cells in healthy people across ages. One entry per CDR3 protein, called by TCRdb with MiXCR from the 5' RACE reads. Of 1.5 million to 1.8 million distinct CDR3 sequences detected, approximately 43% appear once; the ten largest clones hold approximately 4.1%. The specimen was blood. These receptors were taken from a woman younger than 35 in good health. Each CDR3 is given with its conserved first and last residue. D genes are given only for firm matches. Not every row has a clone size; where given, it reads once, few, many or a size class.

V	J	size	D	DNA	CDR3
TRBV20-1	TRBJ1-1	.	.	TGCAGTGCTAGGGAGGGGGGGGCGATGAACACTGAAGCTTTCTTT	CSAREGGAMNTEAFF
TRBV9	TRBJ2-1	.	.	TGTGCCAGCAGCGTAGGGACGGAGACCTACAATGAGCAGTTCTTC	CASSVGTETYNEQFF
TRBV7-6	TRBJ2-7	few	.	TGTGCCAGCAGAAAGGGGTTTAGCTACGAGCAGTACTTC	CASRKGFSYEQYF
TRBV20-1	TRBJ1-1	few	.	TGCAGTGCTAGAGATCGGGTAGGGAGAACTGAAGCTTTCTTT	CSARDRVGRTEAFF
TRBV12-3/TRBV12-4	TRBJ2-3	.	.	TGTGCCAGCAGTTTAGTCAGGTCGGCGCAGTATTTT	CASSLVRSAQYF
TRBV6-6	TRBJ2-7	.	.	TGTGCCAGCAGTTACCCCGGTGGTTTGGGCATCTACGAGCAGTACTTC	CASSYPGGLGIYEQYF
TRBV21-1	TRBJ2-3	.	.	TGTGCCAGCAGCGCCCGGACTAGCGGGGGGCGGACAGATACGCAGTATTTT	CASSARTSGGRTDTQYF
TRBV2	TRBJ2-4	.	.	TGTGCCAGCAGTTTGCAGGGCGCCCTAGCCAAAAACATTCAGTACTTC	CASSLQGALAKNIQYF
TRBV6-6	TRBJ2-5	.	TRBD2	TGTGCCACCATACTAGCGCGGGAGCGGACCCAGTACTTC	CATILARERTQYF
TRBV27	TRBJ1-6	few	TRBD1	TGTGCCAGCAGTCCAGGGGGTATCCTACGTTCACCCCTCCACTTT	CASSPGGILRSPLHF
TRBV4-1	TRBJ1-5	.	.	TGCGCCAGCAGCCAAGTCGCCCCGGACAGCTTCGAGGTGTTTCCCCAGCATTTT	CASSQVAPDSFEVFPQHF
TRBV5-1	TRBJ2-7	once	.	TGCGCCAGCAGCTTGGATTCGGGGTACAACACCTACGAGCAGTACTTC	CASSLDSGYNTYEQYF
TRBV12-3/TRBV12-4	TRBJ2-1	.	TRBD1	TGTGCCAGCAGTTTAGTTACAGGGGTCAATAAGCAGTTCTTC	CASSLVTGVNKQFF
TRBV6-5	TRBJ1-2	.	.	TGTGCCAGCAGTTACTCGGTACAGGGAAACTATGGCTACACCTTC	CASSYSVQGNYGYTF
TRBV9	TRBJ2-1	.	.	TGTGCCAGCACCTCCCAGGCCAATGAGCAGTTCTTC	CASTSQANEQFF
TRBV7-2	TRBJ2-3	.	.	TGTGCCAGCAGCTTAGTTAGGGCAGGGGCACAACATACGCAGTATTTT	CASSLVRAGAQHTQYF
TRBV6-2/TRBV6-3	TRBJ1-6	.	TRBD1	TGTGCCAGCAGATCCGGGACAGGGTGGAATTCACCCCTCCACTTT	CASRSGTGWNSPLHF
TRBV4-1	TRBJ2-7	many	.	TGCGCCAGCAGCCTAAGTCCACAGGGACCCTACGAGCAGTACTTC	CASSLSPQGPYEQYF
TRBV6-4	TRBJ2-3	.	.	TGTGCCGGCAGTGACTCCGGTAGCACAGATACGCAGTATTTT	CAGSDSGSTDTQYF
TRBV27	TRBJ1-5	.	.	TGTGCCAGCAGCGCGGACGGCCGGTGGCCCCAGCATTTT	CASSADGRWPQHF
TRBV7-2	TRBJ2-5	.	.	TGTGCCAGCAAGGGGGGAACGGGAGAGACCCAGTACTTC	CASKGGTGETQYF
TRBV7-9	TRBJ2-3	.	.	TGTGCCAGCAGCAGGGGGAGCTCTGATACGCAGTATTTT	CASSRGSSDTQYF
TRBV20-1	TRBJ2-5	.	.	TGCAGTGCTACTAGCGGCGGGAGTAGAGGGGGAGAGACCCAGTACTTC	CSATSGGSRGGETQYF
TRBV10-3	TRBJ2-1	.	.	TGTGCCATCAGTGACCCCCACAGCTACAATGAGCAGTTCTTC	CAISDPHSYNEQFF
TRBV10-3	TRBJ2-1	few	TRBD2	TGTGCCATCAGTGTCTCACTAGCGGGAGCCAATGAGCAGTTCTTC	CAISVSLAGANEQFF
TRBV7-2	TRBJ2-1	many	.	TGTGCCAGCAGCTTAGGCGGAGTGAGCTCCTACAATGAGCAGTTCTTC	CASSLGGVSSYNEQFF
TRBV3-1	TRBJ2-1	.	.	TGTACCAGCAGCCCAAGGGGGAGACAGCAGTTCTTC	CTSSPRGRQQFF
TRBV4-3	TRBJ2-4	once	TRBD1	TGCGCCAGCAGCCAAGATAGGACACAGGGGGTCAATACCATTCAGTACTTC	CASSQDRTQGVNTIQYF
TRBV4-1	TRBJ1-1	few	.	TGCGCCAGCAGCCAAGTCTTCGTGAACACTGAAGCTTTCTTT	CASSQVFVNTEAFF
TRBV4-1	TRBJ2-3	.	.	TGCGCCAGCAGCCAAGTCGGGGACACAGATACGCAGTATTTT	CASSQVGDTDTQYF
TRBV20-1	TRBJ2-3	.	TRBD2	TGCAGTGCTAGTCAAGGGACTAGCGGGCTAAGCACAGATACGCAGTATTTT	CSASQGTSGLSTDTQYF
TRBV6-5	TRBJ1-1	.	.	TGTGCCAGCAGTTCCCGGCTGTACACTGAAGCTTTCTTT	CASSSRLYTEAFF
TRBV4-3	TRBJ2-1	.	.	TGCGCCAGCAGCCAAGATCGGGCTAGCATATGGTATGAGCAGTTCTTC	CASSQDRASIWYEQFF
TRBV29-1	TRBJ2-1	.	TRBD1	TGCAGCGCCCTGGACAGGGGTGGATACAATGAGCAGTTCTTC	CSALDRGGYNEQFF
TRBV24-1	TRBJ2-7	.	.	TGTGCCACCAGTGATTTGCAAGCGACTTCCTACAATGAGCAGTACTTC	CATSDLQATSYNEQYF
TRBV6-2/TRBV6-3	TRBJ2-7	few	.	TGTGCCATCGCCGGTGCGGAGTCCTACAATGAGCAGTACTTC	CAIAGAESYNEQYF
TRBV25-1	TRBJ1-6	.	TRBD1	TGTGCCAGCAGACTAAATTTCTCAGGGGGCAGGTCACCCCTCCACTTT	CASRLNFSGGRSPLHF
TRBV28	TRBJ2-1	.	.	TGTGCCAGTCTGGACCCCTACGGGAATGAGCAGTTCTTC	CASLDPYGNEQFF
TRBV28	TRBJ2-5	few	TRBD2	TGTGCCAGCAGTTCTGGACTAGCGGGGAACCAAGAGACCCAGTACTTC	CASSSGLAGNQETQYF
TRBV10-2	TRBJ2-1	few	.	TGCGCCAGCAGTGAGGTGAGGGGCGGAGGTGAGCAGTTCTTC	CASSEVRGGGEQFF
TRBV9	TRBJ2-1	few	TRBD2	TGTGCCAGCAGCGTCAGCAGCGGGAGCGCCTCCTACAATGAGCAGTTCTTC	CASSVSSGSASYNEQFF
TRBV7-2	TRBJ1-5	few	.	TGTGCCAGCAGCCTTGCTGTCCTTAGCAATCAGCCCCAGCATTTT	CASSLAVLSNQPQHF
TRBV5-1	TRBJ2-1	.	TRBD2	TGCGCCAGCAGCGGGCAGGTTGGGGGGACTACCTACAATGAGCAGTTCTTC	CASSGQVGGTTYNEQFF
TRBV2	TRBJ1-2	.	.	TGTGCCAGCGGCGGGTTGAATGGCCCCTATGGCTACACCTTC	CASGGLNGPYGYTF
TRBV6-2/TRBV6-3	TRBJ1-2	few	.	TGTGCCAGCAGTCGGGACACTACTAACTATGGCTACACCTTC	CASSRDTTNYGYTF
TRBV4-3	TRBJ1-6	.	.	TGCGCCAGCAGCCAAGACCATGCGAATTCACACCTCCACTTT	CASSQDHANSHLHF
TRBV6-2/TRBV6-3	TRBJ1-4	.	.	TGTGCCAGCAGTTACGGGGGTGCTGAGAAACTGTTTTTT	CASSYGGAEKLFF
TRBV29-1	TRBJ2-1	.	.	TGCAGCGTTAACCCGGGACAAGATTACAATGAGCAGTTCTTC	CSVNPGQDYNEQFF
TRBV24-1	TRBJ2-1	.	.	TGTGCCACCAGTGCCGTTTCCGGGACAGAGCAGTTCTTC	CATSAVSGTEQFF
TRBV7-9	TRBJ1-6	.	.	TGTGCCAGCAGCTTTACGGCCGGGAATTCACCCCTCCACTTT	CASSFTAGNSPLHF
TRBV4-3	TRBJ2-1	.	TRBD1	TGCACCAGCAGCCCGGACAGGGTTTTAGGTATGTCCTACAATGAGCAGTTCTTC	CTSSPDRVLGMSYNEQFF
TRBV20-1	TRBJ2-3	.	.	TGCAGTGCTAGAGATGGGTCCGGGGTTTCGGATACGCAGTATTTT	CSARDGSGVSDTQYF
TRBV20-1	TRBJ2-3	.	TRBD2	TGCAGTGCTAGAGTTCTAGCGGAGGTCCGGGGCACAGATACGCAGTATTTT	CSARVLAEVRGTDTQYF
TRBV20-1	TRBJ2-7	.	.	TGCAGTGCTGCGAAGGGCAGCGGATCCTACGAGCAGTACTTC	CSAAKGSGSYEQYF
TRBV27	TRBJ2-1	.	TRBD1	TGTGCCAGCAGTTCAGCGACAGGGCTCTCCTACAATGAGCAGTTCTTC	CASSSATGLSYNEQFF